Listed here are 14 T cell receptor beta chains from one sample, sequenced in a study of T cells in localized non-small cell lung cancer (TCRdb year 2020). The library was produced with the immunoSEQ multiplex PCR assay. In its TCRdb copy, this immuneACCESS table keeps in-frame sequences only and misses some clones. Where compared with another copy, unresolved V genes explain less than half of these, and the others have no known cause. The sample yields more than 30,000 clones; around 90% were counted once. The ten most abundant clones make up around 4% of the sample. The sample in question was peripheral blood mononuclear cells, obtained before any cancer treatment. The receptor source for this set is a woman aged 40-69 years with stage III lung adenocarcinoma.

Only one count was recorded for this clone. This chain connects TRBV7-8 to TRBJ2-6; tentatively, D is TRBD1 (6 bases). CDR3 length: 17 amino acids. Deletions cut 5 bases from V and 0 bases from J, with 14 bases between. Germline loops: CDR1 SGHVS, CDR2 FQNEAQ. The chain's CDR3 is CASSLGHFYSGANVLTF. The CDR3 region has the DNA TGTGCCAGCAGCCTGGGACACTTCTACTCTGGGGCCAACGTCCTGACTTTC.

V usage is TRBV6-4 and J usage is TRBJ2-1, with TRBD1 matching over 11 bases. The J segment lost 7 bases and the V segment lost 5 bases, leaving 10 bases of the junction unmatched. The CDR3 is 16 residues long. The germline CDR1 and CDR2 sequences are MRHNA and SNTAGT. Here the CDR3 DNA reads TGTGCCAGCAGTACTATTCCGGGACAGGGGGAGAATGAGCAGTTCTTC. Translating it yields CASSTIPGQGENEQFF.

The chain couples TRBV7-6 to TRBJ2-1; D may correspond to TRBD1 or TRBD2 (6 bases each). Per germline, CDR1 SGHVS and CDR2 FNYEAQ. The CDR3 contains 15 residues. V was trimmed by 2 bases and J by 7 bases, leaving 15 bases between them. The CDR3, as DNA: TGTGCCAGCAGCTTACTAGGGGGGCTAGATAATGAGCAGTTCTTC. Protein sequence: CASSLLGGLDNEQFF.

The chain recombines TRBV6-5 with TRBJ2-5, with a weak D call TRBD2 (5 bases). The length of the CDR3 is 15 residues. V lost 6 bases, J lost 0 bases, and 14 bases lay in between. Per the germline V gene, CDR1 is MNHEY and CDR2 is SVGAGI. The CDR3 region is CASSPTREYQETQYF. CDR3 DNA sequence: TGTGCCAGCAGCCCCACGAGGGAGTACCAAGAGACCCAGTACTTC.

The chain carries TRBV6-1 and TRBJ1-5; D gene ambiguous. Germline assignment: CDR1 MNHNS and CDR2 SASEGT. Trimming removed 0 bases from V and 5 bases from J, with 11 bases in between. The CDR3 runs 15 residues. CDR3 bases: TGTGCCAGCAGTGAAGCGGATCCAGCCCATCAGCCCCAGCATTTT. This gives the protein CASSEADPAHQPQHF.

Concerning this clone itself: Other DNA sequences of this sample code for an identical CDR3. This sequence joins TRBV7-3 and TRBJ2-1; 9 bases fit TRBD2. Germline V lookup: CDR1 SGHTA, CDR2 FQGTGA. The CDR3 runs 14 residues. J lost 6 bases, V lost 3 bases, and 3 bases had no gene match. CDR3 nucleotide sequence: TGTGCCAGCAGCTTGGCGGGAGGGGGCAATGAGCAGTTCTTC. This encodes CASSLAGGGNEQFF.

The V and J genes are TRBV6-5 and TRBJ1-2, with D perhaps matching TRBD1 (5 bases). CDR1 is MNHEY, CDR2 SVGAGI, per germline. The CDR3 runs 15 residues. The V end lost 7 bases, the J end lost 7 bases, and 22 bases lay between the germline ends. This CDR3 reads CASTPSFPGTGGYTF. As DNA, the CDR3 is TGTGCCAGCACCCCCTCCTTCCCGGGGACGGGTGGCTACACCTTC.

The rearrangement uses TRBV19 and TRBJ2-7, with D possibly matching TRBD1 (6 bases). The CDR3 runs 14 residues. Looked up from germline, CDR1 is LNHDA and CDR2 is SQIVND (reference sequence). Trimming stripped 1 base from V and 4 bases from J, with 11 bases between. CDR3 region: CASSIGNREYEQYF. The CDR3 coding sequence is TGTGCCAGTAGTATAGGGAACAGGGAATACGAGCAGTACTTC.

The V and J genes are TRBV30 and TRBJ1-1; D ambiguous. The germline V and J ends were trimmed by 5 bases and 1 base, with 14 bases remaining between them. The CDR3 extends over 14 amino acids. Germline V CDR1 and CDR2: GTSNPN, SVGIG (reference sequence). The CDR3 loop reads CAWESAVRNTEAFF. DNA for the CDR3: TGTGCCTGGGAAAGCGCGGTAAGGAACACTGAAGCTTTCTTT.

The CDR3 sequence: CASSNRRGVEAFF. The CDR3 nucleotides read TGTGCCAGCAGTAACAGACGGGGAGTTGAAGCTTTCTTT. The gene calls are TRBV6-1 and TRBJ1-1, with no clear D. V lost 5 bases, J lost 7 bases, and 14 bases lay in between. From germline, CDR1 is MNHNS and CDR2 SASEGT. The CDR3 spans 13 residues.

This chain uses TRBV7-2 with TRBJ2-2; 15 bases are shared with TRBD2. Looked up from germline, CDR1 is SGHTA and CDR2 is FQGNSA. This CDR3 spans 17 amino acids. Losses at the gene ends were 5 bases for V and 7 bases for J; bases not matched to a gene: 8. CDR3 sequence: CASSVGLAGGGNGELFF. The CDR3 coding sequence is TGTGCCAGCAGCGTTGGACTAGCGGGAGGGGGAAACGGGGAGCTGTTTTTT.

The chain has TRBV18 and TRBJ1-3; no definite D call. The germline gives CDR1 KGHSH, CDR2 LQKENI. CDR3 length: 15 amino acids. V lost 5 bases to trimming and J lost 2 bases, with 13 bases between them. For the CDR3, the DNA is TGTGCCAGCTCATCAAACGGGAGAACTGGAAACACCATATATTTT. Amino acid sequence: CASSSNGRTGNTIYF.

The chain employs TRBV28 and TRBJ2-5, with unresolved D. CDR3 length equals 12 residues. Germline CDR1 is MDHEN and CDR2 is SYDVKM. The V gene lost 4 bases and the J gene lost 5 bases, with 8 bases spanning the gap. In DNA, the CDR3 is TGTGCCAGCAGTTGGGGTTGGGAGACCCAGTACTTC. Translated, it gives CASSWGWETQYF.

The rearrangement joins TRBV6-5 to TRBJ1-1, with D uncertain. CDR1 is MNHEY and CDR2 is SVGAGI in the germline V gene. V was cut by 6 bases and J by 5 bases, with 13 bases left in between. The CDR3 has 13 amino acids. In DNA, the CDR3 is TGTGCCAGCAGCCCATCTTCGTGGACTGAAGCTTTCTTT. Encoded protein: CASSPSSWTEAFF.